One sample yielded the 29 T cell receptor beta chains listed below, sequenced in a study of tumor and adjacent non-tumor tissue in lung cancer. No cell sorting was done before RNA was extracted from the tissue. TCRbeta libraries were built with three rounds of nested PCR, modified from ARM-PCR. From the multiplex PCR reads, TCRdb called clonotypes with MiXCR, one entry per CDR3 protein. The table lists about 200,000 distinct CDR3 sequences, about 76% of them singletons. The sample consisted of lung tumor tissue. Receptor source: a man aged 55-75 years with non-small cell lung cancer.

This clonotype was recorded once. The chain employs TRBV12-3 or TRBV12-4 and TRBJ2-2; D unclear. This CDR3 region has 15 residues. V dropped 3 bases and J dropped 1 base, with 9 bases sitting between them. DNA for the CDR3: TGTGCCAGCAGTTTCCGGGCGTGGAACACCGGGGAGCTGTTTTTT. It is translated as CASSFRAWNTGELFF.

This chain connects TRBV12-5 to TRBJ2-3; D perhaps matches TRBD1 (5 bases). The CDR3 consists of 15 residues. Trimming shortened V by 7 bases and J by 3 bases, and 17 bases separated the two germline ends. CDR1 and CDR2 from the germline V gene are LGHNT and FRNRAP. The CDR3 DNA is TGTGCTAGTGCCGCTTCAGGGAAGGTTACAGATACGCAGTATTTT. It codes for CASAASGKVTDTQYF. The full variable domain, its missing parts supplied by reference TRBV12-5 and TRBJ2-3, is DARVTQTPRHKVTEMGQEVTMRCQPILGHNTVFWYRQTMMQGLELLAYFRNRAPLDDSGMPKDRFSAEMPDATLATLKIQPSEPRDSAVYFCASAASGKVTDTQYFGPGTRLTVL.

Regarding this clonotype: The CDR3 does not end in the conserved phenylalanine or tryptophan, so this is likely a read error. V usage is TRBV20-1 and J usage is TRBJ1-6; 7 positions agree with TRBD1. Trimming removed 5 bases from V and 7 bases from J; junction bases left unmatched: 11. This CDR3 has 15 residues. Looked up from germline, CDR1 is DFQATT and CDR2 is SNEGSKA (reference sequence). CDR3 DNA sequence: TGCAGTGCTGGACAACAGGGGATAAAGAATTCACCCCTCCACGTT. It codes for CSAGQQGIKNSPLHV.

This chain uses TRBV29-1 with TRBJ2-7; possibly TRBD2 for D (6 bases). The V end lost 7 bases, the J end lost 1 base, and 14 bases lay between the germline ends. CDR1 SQVTM and CDR2 ANQGSEA come from the germline V gene. This CDR3 is 13 amino acids long. CDR3 bases: TGCAGCGCCCGGAGGGAGCCATCCTACGAGCAGTACTTC. Translation gives CSARREPSYEQYF.

Note on this clonotype: The junction departs from the called germline gene at one end, perhaps through a read error. The chain couples TRBV4-2 to TRBJ2-7; possible D gene TRBD2, 6 bases. Germline CDR1 and CDR2: LGHNA and YNFKEQ. This CDR3 is 18 amino acids long. As DNA, the CDR3 is TGTGCCTGCGGCCCATCCTGGGCCAGTGGCGGCGGGATGTACGAGCATTACTTC. It yields the protein CACGPSWASGGGMYEHYF.

Regarding this clonotype: With a much larger clone just one base away, this may be a read error. J is TRBJ1-2 and V is TRBV20-1, with D possibly being TRBD1 (5 bases). From germline, CDR1 is DFQATT and CDR2 SNEGSKA (reference sequence). The CDR3 spans 12 residues. Deletions cut 4 bases from V and 8 bases from J, with 14 bases between. The CDR3 sequence: CSAIGGTLGYTF. For the CDR3, the DNA is TGCAGTGCTATAGGAGGGACCCTCGGCTACACCTTC.

This chain uses TRBV29-1 with TRBJ1-2; D call uncertain. This CDR3 spans 12 amino acids. The germline gives CDR1 SQVTM, CDR2 ANQGSEA. Deletions cut 3 bases from V and 5 bases from J, with 10 bases between. Written as DNA, the CDR3 is TGCAGCGTTGATTCCGGGAAGTATGGCTACACCTTC. This encodes CSVDSGKYGYTF.

The J gene is TRBJ2-7, the V gene TRBV12-3 or TRBV12-4, with D possibly matching TRBD1 (6 bases). V was pared by 2 bases and J by 5 bases, with 19 bases between. The CDR3 runs to 16 residues. The CDR3 coding sequence is TGTGCCAGCAGTTTATTATTCGAACAGGGTAGGAACGAGCAGTACTTC. This codes for CASSLLFEQGRNEQYF.

This clonotype occurred once. Because it lacks the conserved phenylalanine or tryptophan at the end, this CDR3 is likely a read error. No DNA is shown, since the ends of the CDR3 on it are uncertain; the CDR3 is the one TCRdb lists. The CDR3: CASSQGPGDSNQPQHL. The rearrangement joins TRBV4-2 to TRBJ1-5; TRBD1 is the table's D call, not checked against the DNA. The CDR3 length equals 16 residues, ends included. Germline CDR1 is LGHNA and CDR2 is YNFKEQ.

Remarks on this clonotype: A read error may produce the germline difference seen at one junction end. The chain combines TRBV20-1 with TRBJ2-5; D ambiguous. The CDR3 consists of 14 residues. Germline CDR1 reads DFQATT; CDR2 reads SNEGSKA (reference sequence). CDR3 sequence: CSARVGVHQEIQYF. CDR3 DNA sequence: TGCAGTGCTAGGGTTGGGGTACACCAAGAGATCCAGTACTTC.

This clonotype came up many times. The chain has TRBV11-1 and TRBJ2-2, with D possibly matching TRBD1 (5 bases). Germline loops: CDR1 SGHAT, CDR2 FQDESV (reference sequence). Trimming removed 3 bases at V and 1 base at J, with 9 bases between. The CDR3 loop spans 15 amino acids. The CDR3 DNA reads as TGTGCCAGCAGCTTTGACAGTAGGAACACCGGGGAGCTGTTTTTT. This codes for CASSFDSRNTGELFF.

As for this clonotype: A read error may explain this, as a much larger clone is one base away. For the CDR3, the DNA is TGTGCCAGCAGTTACATGGATGACCAGTTCTTC. Translated, it gives CASSYMDDQFF. The chain links TRBV6-2 or TRBV6-3 to TRBJ2-1; D call uncertain. The CDR3 runs to 11 residues. CDR1 is MNHEY, CDR2 SVGEGT, per germline.

A word on this clonotype: With a much larger clone just one base away, this may be a read error. V is TRBV6-5 and J is TRBJ1-2; 7 nucleotides line up with TRBD1. This CDR3 is built from 14 residues. J gave up 3 bases and V 6 bases, and 7 bases lay outside the gene matches. Germline V gives CDR1 MNHEY, CDR2 SVGAGI. CDR3 region: CASRYSGQDYGYTF. For the CDR3, the DNA is TGTGCCAGCAGATATAGCGGACAGGACTATGGCTACACCTTC.

A remark on this clonotype: The junction and the germline gene differ at one end; a read error may be behind it. J is TRBJ2-7 and V is TRBV24-1; D is undetermined. The germline V gene encodes CDR1 KGHDR and CDR2 SFDVKD. This CDR3 spans 12 amino acids. The CDR3: CATSGGSYERYF. In DNA, the CDR3 is TGTGCCACCAGTGGCGGCTCCTACGAGCGGTACTTC.

As to this clonotype: One end of the junction varies from germline; a read error may be responsible. This chain uses TRBV5-6 with TRBJ2-5; 8 positions match TRBD2. The CDR3 extends over 13 amino acids. CDR1 is SGHDT, CDR2 YYEEEE, per germline. The CDR3: CTSSPTSAETQYF. The CDR3 DNA reads TGTACCAGCAGTCCGACTAGCGCGGAGACCCAGTACTTC.

This clonotype has only one observation. No conserved phenylalanine or tryptophan ends this CDR3, so it is likely a read error. The DNA is left out, because the CDR3 cannot be placed on it with certainty; the CDR3 is given as TCRdb lists it. This chain uses TRBV20-1 with TRBJ1-1; TRBD1 was called by the table and not checked on the DNA. The CDR3 contains 14 residues when both ends are counted. From germline, CDR1 is DFQATT and CDR2 SNEGSKA (reference sequence). The CDR3 loop is CSARDGQGGTEALI.

This clonotype was seen a handful of times. J is TRBJ1-2 and V is TRBV28; 9 bases are a match to TRBD1. CDR1 and CDR2 (germline): MDHEN, SYDVKM. The trim removed 6 bases at V and 0 bases at J, leaving 5 bases unmatched. This CDR3 has 15 residues. The CDR3 reads CASSLRTGANYGYTF. The CDR3 DNA reads TGTGCCAGCAGCCTTAGGACAGGGGCTAACTATGGCTACACCTTC.

This sequence joins TRBV12-5 and TRBJ2-7; 7 nucleotides line up with TRBD2. This CDR3 region has 15 residues. Germline V lookup: CDR1 LGHNT, CDR2 FRNRAP. J gave up 0 bases and V 6 bases, and 8 bases lay outside the gene matches. The CDR3 bases are TGTGCTAGTGGACCAAGCGGGGCCAGCTCCTACGAGCAGTACTTC. Residues: CASGPSGASSYEQYF.

The rearrangement links TRBV30 to TRBJ1-3; D not certain. Trimming cost V 0 bases and J 0 bases, with 9 bases left between them. The CDR3 runs to 15 residues. Germline CDR1 GTSNPN, CDR2 SVGIG (reference sequence). The CDR3 is CAWSVPGSSGNTIYF. As DNA, the CDR3 is TGTGCCTGGAGTGTACCAGGAAGCTCTGGAAACACCATATATTTT.

The CDR3 sequence: CASSRRTGDYEAFF. CDR3 coding DNA: TGCGCCAGCAGCAGGAGGACAGGCGACTATGAAGCTTTCTTT. The genes are TRBV5-1 and TRBJ1-1, with 7 bases aligning to TRBD1. Trimming took 4 bases from V and 7 from J; bases not matched to a gene: 10. Germline V lookup: CDR1 SGHRS, CDR2 YFSETQ. The length of the CDR3 is 14 residues.

Points on this clonotype: This could be a read error, since a much larger clone is one nucleotide away. The chain has TRBV5-6 and TRBJ1-2; maybe TRBD1 (5 bases). Germline V gene sequence: CDR1 SGHDT, CDR2 YYEEEE. The V end lost 3 bases, the J end lost 3 bases, and 9 bases lay between the germline ends. The CDR3 spans 13 residues. The CDR3 DNA reads as TGTGCCAGCAGCTGGGACTGGGACTATGGCTACACCTTC. This translates into CASSWDWDYGYTF.

This clonotype was seen ten or more times. This rearrangement joins TRBV6-5 to TRBJ1-1; D may be TRBD1 (6 bases). The CDR3 covers 13 residues. Germline values: CDR1 MNHEY, CDR2 SVGAGI. V was cut by 2 bases and J by 6 bases, with 10 bases left in between. CDR3 protein: CASSYPGDAEAFF. The DNA of the CDR3 is TGTGCCAGCAGTTACCCAGGGGACGCTGAAGCTTTCTTT.

Concerning this clonotype itself: This clone may be a read error of a much larger clone one base away. V gene TRBV29-1 combines with J gene TRBJ2-7; 9 bases line up with TRBD1. The CDR3 has 13 residues. Germline values: CDR1 SQVTM, CDR2 ANQGSEA. V was pared by 3 bases and J by 0 bases, with 0 bases of the junction left unmatched. CDR3 coding DNA: TGCAGCGTTGAGACAGGGGGCTCCTACGAGCAGTACTTC. This translates into CSVETGGSYEQYF.

A remark on this clonotype: This may stem from a read error, because a much larger clone lies one nucleotide away. The genes are TRBV6-1 and TRBJ1-1, with D unclear. Germline loops: CDR1 MNHNS, CDR2 SASEGT. The CDR3 extends over 12 amino acids. CDR3 region: CASSATGISGLF. The CDR3 DNA reads TGTGCCAGCAGTGCTACCGGGATATCAGGTTTATTT.

This clonotype was seen only a few times. The chain has TRBV4-3 and TRBJ1-5; a weak D match, TRBD1 (5 bases). The CDR3 spans 16 residues. V was clipped by 0 bases and J by 5 bases, with 14 bases between them. Looked up from germline, CDR1 is LGHNA and CDR2 is YSLEER. CDR3 sequence (DNA): TGCGCCAGCAGCCAAGAGAGGCAGGGTCTGGATCAGCCCCAGCATTTT. It encodes CASSQERQGLDQPQHF.

Notes on this clonotype: Since the CDR3 does not end with the conserved phenylalanine or tryptophan, this likely comes from a read error. The rearrangement joins TRBV4-1 to TRBJ1-4; D is uncertain. The CDR3 contains 14 residues. The germline V gene has CDR1 MGHRA and CDR2 YSYEKL. V was trimmed by 4 bases and J by 6 bases, leaving 12 bases between them. The CDR3 DNA follows: TGCGCCAGCAGCCGAACTCATAGGGATGAAAAACTGTTTTAT. Amino acids: CASSRTHRDEKLFY.

Turning to this clonotype: Given a much more abundant clone one base away, this may be a read error. J is TRBJ2-1 and V is TRBV20-1; TRBD2 matches 11 bases. Germline V CDR1 and CDR2: DFQATT, SNEGSKA (reference sequence). The CDR3 runs to 16 residues. The CDR3 DNA sequence: TGCGGTGCAGAGGGTATAGCGGGAGGGCCGTTCAATGAGCAGTTCTTC. It encodes CGAEGIAGGPFNEQFF.

This clonotype was observed a few times. This may be a read error: a much more frequent sequence differs by one nucleotide. For the CDR3, the DNA is TGCAGTGTTAGAGGAGGACGTAGCGGCCAAGAGACCCAGTACTTC. Protein: CSVRGGRSGQETQYF. This sequence joins TRBV20-1 and TRBJ2-5, with D possibly matching TRBD2 (6 bases). Germline CDR1 and CDR2: DFQATT and SNEGSKA (reference sequence). The CDR3 has 15 residues.

Worth noting for this clonotype: This sequence may be a read error, since a much larger clone differs from it by one base. The chain joins TRBV6-2 or TRBV6-3 to TRBJ1-1; 7 bases map to TRBD1. The CDR3 length is 14 residues. The V gene end was trimmed by 10 bases and the J gene end by 4 bases; junction bases not matched to a gene: 12. CDR1 and CDR2 (germline): MNHEY, SVGEGT. The DNA for the CDR3 is TGTGCCACTCGCCAGGGGACAGAGAGCACTGAAGCTTTCTTT. Translating gives CATRQGTESTEAFF.